This entry describes one TCR beta chain. The antigen is not known. Sequencing used immunoSEQ multiplex PCR; TCRdb keeps in-frame clones, though not all of them. The sample carries fewer than 75,000 clones, more than 75% recorded once. The germline gives CDR1 LNHDA, CDR2 SQIVND (reference sequence). CDR3 length equals 13 residues. V lost 6 bases to trimming and J lost 4 bases, with 13 bases between them. This sample is part of a study of OX40 agonist ivuxolimab in advanced cancers. Study-wide points: Clonal expansion by week 6 occurred in CD4+ and CD8+ blood T cells (at 0.1 to 3.0 mg/kg).

At cycle 4 day 1, cycle 7 day 1, and baseline, blood was sampled. The receptor comes from an adult with an advanced solid tumor such as melanoma, head and neck, liver or kidney cancer. V gene TRBV19 combines with J gene TRBJ2-7; the D gene could be TRBD1 or TRBD2 (6 bases each). Source: CD4+ or CD8+ T cells sorted from blood, taken in a trial of the OX40 agonist ivuxolimab. In DNA form, the CDR3 reads TGTGCCAGTAGGGGTACAGGGAGGTACGAGCAGTACTTC. Translating gives CASRGTGRYEQYF. The full variable domain, its missing parts supplied by reference TRBV19 and TRBJ2-7, is DGGITQSPKYLFRKEGQNVTLSCEQNLNHDAMYWYRQDPGQGLRLIYYSQIVNDFQKGDIAEGYSVSREKKESFPLTVTSAQKNPTAFYLCASRGTGRYEQYFGPGTRLTVT.